Following are 10 T cell receptor beta chains from one sample sequenced in a study of siplizumab effects on memory and regulatory T cells. Sequenced by immunoSEQ multiplex PCR; TCRdb stores in-frame clones only, minus some. This sample has 95,000 to 100,000 clones, with roughly 91% found just once. The material sequenced was non-Treg CD4+ T cells sorted from blood. The receptor source for this set is a human donor in good health.

The chain combines TRBV5-1 with TRBJ1-4, with D possibly matching TRBD1 (5 bases). Trimming removed 0 bases from V and 11 bases from J, with 11 bases in between. Looked up from germline, CDR1 is SGHRS and CDR2 is YFSETQ. CDR3 length: 13 amino acids. Here the CDR3 DNA reads TGCGCCAGCAGCTTGGAAGCCCGGGGGAAACTGTTTTTT. Amino acids: CASSLEARGKLFF.

This rearrangement joins TRBV18 to TRBJ2-2, with 14 bases matching TRBD2. The germline V gene encodes CDR1 KGHSH and CDR2 LQKENI. The CDR3 spans 17 residues. The trim removed 3 bases at V and 1 base at J, leaving 1 base unmatched. Written as DNA, the CDR3 is TGTGCCAGCTCACCGGGGACTAGCGGGAGGAACACCGGGGAGCTGTTTTTT. Translated: CASSPGTSGRNTGELFF.

The chain combines TRBV7-2 with TRBJ1-5, with D possibly being TRBD1 (6 bases). The V and J ends lost 5 bases and 3 bases respectively, with 11 bases between them. This CDR3 contains 14 residues. Germline CDR1 and CDR2: SGHTA and FQGNSA. This CDR3 is CASSPGHLNQPQHF. In nucleotides, the CDR3 is TGTGCCAGCAGCCCGGGACATCTCAATCAGCCCCAGCATTTT.

This rearrangement joins TRBV30 to TRBJ1-2; D possibly corresponds to TRBD1 (6 bases). V was cut by 2 bases and J by 7 bases, with 17 bases left in between. Germline V gene lookup returns CDR1 GTSNPN and CDR2 SVGIG (reference sequence). The CDR3 spans 14 residues. The CDR3 DNA reads as TGTGCCTGGAGTCCCGGACCGGGGGCGCGTGGCTACACCTTC. Amino acids: CAWSPGPGARGYTF.

The J gene is TRBJ1-1, the V gene TRBV13; 7 bases match TRBD1. This CDR3 is built from 13 residues. Germline loops: CDR1 PRHDT, CDR2 FYEKMQ (reference sequence). Trimming at V came to 4 bases and at J to 3 bases, leaving 2 bases not matched to a gene. The CDR3 protein is CASSWQGDTEAFF. CDR3 nucleotide sequence: TGTGCCAGCAGCTGGCAGGGGGACACTGAAGCTTTCTTT.

V gene TRBV19 combines with J gene TRBJ2-2, with D maybe TRBD2 (5 bases). Trimming removed 3 bases at V and 5 bases at J, with 19 bases between. Per the germline V gene, CDR1 is LNHDA and CDR2 is SQIVND (reference sequence). The CDR3 has 17 amino acids. The CDR3 region has the DNA TGTGCCAGTAGTATGGGGATATCTTGGGGAGTTACCGGGGAGCTGTTTTTT. Amino acid sequence: CASSMGISWGVTGELFF.

This clone was recorded a few times. V gene TRBV6-5 combines with J gene TRBJ2-2, with D perhaps TRBD1 (5 bases). V gave up 6 bases and J gave up 0 bases, with 8 bases separating them. Per the germline V gene, CDR1 is MNHEY and CDR2 is SVGAGI. The CDR3 covers 14 residues. DNA for the CDR3: TGTGCCAGCAGGCTACAGGCGAACACCGGGGAGCTGTTTTTT. It encodes CASRLQANTGELFF.

CDR3 bases: TGTGCCAGCAGTTTTGACTACCGTAGCTCCTACGAGCAGTACTTC. It translates to CASSFDYRSSYEQYF. The rearrangement joins TRBV28 to TRBJ2-7, with D possibly matching TRBD2 (5 bases). CDR3 length equals 15 residues. Germline CDR1 reads MDHEN; CDR2 reads SYDVKM. Trimming took 3 bases from V and 0 from J, leaving 12 bases between them.

V is TRBV28 and J is TRBJ1-2; 7 bases are a match to TRBD1. The CDR3 runs to 14 residues. The V segment lost 5 bases and the J segment 2 bases; nucleotides outside the gene matches: 5. Germline V gives CDR1 MDHEN, CDR2 SYDVKM. The CDR3 bases are TGTGCCAGCAGTCCGTCAGGGGGAAACTATGGCTACACCTTC. It encodes CASSPSGGNYGYTF.

The chain combines TRBV25-1 with TRBJ2-7, with D possibly matching TRBD2 (6 bases). Trimming cost V 4 bases and J 5 bases, with 15 bases left between them. CDR1 is MGHDK and CDR2 is SYGVNS in the germline V gene. CDR3 length equals 14 residues. CDR3 DNA: TGTGCCAGCAGTGTCGGAGGGAGTCGGGACGAGCAGTACTTC. Amino acid sequence: CASSVGGSRDEQYF.